This TCR beta chain was sequenced for a study of Tregs in tolerant kidney transplant recipients. On this clone: What it binds is unknown.

CD4+CD25+CD127- Tregs, CD4+CD25- non-Tregs, CD4 and CD8 cells were sorted. From germline, CDR1 is SGDLS and CDR2 YYNGEE. The V gene lost 5 bases and the J gene lost 5 bases, with 11 bases spanning the gap. The CDR3 has 13 amino acids. Study-level findings and limits: Findings come from small patient numbers and require larger validation. Biological reproducibility was not directly addressed, but technical replication error appeared minimal. Tregs expanded with activated donor B cells seemed most donor-specific.

Generated by immunoSEQ multiplex PCR, the TCRdb table keeps only in-frame clones and is missing some. In the table there are some 90,000 clones, just over 90% of which are singletons. This receptor was taken from a human donor in good health. Sequenced input: CD8+ T cells from blood. The J gene is TRBJ2-1, the V gene TRBV9; D is unclear. CDR3 coding DNA: TGTGCCAGCAGTAACCCTCAAGACAATGAGCAGTTCTTC. This gives the protein CASSNPQDNEQFF.